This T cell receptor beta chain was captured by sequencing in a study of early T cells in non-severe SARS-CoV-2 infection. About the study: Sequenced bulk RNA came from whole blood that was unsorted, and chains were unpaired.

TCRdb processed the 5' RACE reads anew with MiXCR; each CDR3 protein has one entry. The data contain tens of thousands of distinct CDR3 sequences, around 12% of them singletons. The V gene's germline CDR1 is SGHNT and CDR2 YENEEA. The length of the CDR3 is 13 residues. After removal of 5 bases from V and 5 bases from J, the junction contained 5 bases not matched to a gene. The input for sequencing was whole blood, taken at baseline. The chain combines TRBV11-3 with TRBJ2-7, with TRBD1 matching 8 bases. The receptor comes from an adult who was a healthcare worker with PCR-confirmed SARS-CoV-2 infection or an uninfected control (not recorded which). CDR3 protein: CASSVRTGHEQYF. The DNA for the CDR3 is TGTGCCAGCAGCGTCAGGACAGGGCACGAGCAGTACTTC.